This entry concerns a single T cell receptor beta chain. This record comes from a study of T cell changes during pregnancy in multiple sclerosis. The CDR3 is 13 amino acids. V was cut by 4 bases and J by 7 bases, with 11 bases left in between. Germline-derived CDR1 and CDR2 are GTSNPN and SVGIG (reference sequence). Assay: immunoSEQ multiplex PCR; the TCRdb copy retains only in-frame clones and omits some. The sample consists of some 71,000 clones, around nine tenths of them appearing once. This chain uses TRBV30 with TRBJ1-6; a weak D match, TRBD1 (5 bases). This clonotype originated in a female donor in good health, enrolled as a control in a pregnancy study. The material was CD4+ T cells from peripheral blood mononuclear cells, obtained in the third trimester of pregnancy. The CDR3 protein is CAWKAGGNSPLHF. The CDR3 coding sequence is TGTGCCTGGAAGGCGGGGGGGAATTCACCCCTCCACTTT.